What follows describes a single T cell receptor beta chain. Its antigen remains unknown. Every isolated RNA sample was fully reverse transcribed, so sequencing captured expressed TCRB transcripts. Read counts averaged approximately 3.6 million for samples of naive, central memory and regulatory T cells. Assay used: immunoSEQ multiplex PCR; TCRdb lists only in-frame clones, some missing. This sample has under 950,000 clones, with about a sixth found just once. The sample comes from a study of beta chain features in type 1 diabetes. Central memory, naive, regulatory and stem cell-like memory CD4+ cells were sorted by CD45RO/CCR7/CD25/CD127/CD95/CD27. Broader study findings: Within each of all four CD4+ subsets, Type 1 diabetes patients had TCRB CDR3s that were moderately but significantly shorter.

The clonotype was recovered from a woman aged 18-30 years in good health. Sequencing was carried out using naive CD4+ T cells from blood.

This CDR3 reads CASSNLAGSRGYNEQFF. CDR3 DNA: TGTGCCAGCAGCAATCTAGCGGGGTCGAGGGGATACAATGAGCAGTTCTTC. J is TRBJ2-1 and V is TRBV7-9; 9 bases match TRBD2. The J segment lost 4 bases and the V segment lost 5 bases, leaving 12 bases of the junction unmatched. CDR1 and CDR2 (germline): SEHNR, FQNEAQ (reference sequence). CDR3 length: 17 residues.